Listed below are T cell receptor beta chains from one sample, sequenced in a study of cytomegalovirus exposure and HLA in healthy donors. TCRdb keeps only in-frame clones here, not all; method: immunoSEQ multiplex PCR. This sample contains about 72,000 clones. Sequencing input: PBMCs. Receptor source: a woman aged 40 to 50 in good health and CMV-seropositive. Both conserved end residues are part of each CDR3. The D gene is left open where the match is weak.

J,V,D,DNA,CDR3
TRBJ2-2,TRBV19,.,TGTGCCAGTAGTAGAGCTCCAGGGGCGAAGGCCGGGGAGCTGTTTTTT,CASSRAPGAKAGELFF
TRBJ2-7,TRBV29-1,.,TGCAGCGTTGCATCCCAGGCTAGCTCCTACGAGCAGTACTTC,CSVASQASSYEQYF
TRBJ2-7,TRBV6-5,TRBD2,TGTGCCAGCAGCCGTCTAGCGGTAAACTCCTACGAGCAGTACTTC,CASSRLAVNSYEQYF
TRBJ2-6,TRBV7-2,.,TGTGCCAGCAGCTTAGTCATCCCTTACAGGGCTGGGGCCAACGTCCTGACTTTC,CASSLVIPYRAGANVLTF
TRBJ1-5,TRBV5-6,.,TGTGCCAGCAGCTTGGGGGCTAGCAATCAGCCCCAGCATTTT,CASSLGASNQPQHF
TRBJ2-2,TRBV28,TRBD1,TGTGCCAGCAGACAGACAGGGTGGGAGCTGTTTTTT,CASRQTGWELFF
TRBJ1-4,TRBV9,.,TGTGTCAGCAGCATCGAGGGGGCAACTAATGAAAAACTGTTTTTT,CVSSIEGATNEKLFF
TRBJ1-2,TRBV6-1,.,TGTGCCAGCAGTGAAGGGCCTGGCAGGGTTAATGGCTACACCTTC,CASSEGPGRVNGYTF
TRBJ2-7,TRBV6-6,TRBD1,TGTGCCAGCAGTCCACCGGACAGGGGGATCGACGAGCAGTACTTC,CASSPPDRGIDEQYF
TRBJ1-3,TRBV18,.,TGTGCCAGCTCACCACCGGACAGTAGAAACACCATATATTTT,CASSPPDSRNTIYF
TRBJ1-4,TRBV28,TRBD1,TGTGCCAGCAGTCCGACTGGGACAGAAAAAAATGAAAAACTGTTTTTT,CASSPTGTEKNEKLFF
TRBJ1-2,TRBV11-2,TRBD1,TGTGCCAGCAGACGGGACAGCCTCTATGGCTACACCTTC,CASRRDSLYGYTF